The sequence of this T cell receptor (beta chain) was determined in a study of T cell repertoires in cytomegalovirus infection. The table lists this clonotype with many counts. Each CDR3 protein is one row after TCRdb ran MiXCR on the reads. This sample has approximately 240,000 distinct CDR3 sequences, with more than 9% found just once. The TCR sequence derives from a human donor in good health (CMV status not recorded). Some clones in this sample may be carry-over from other donors' samples. Source material: PBMCs.

The CDR3 bases are TGTGCCAGCAGCTTAGCTGCACAGGGGACAGATACGCAGTATTTT. Its translation: CASSLAAQGTDTQYF. The chain joins TRBV11-3 to TRBJ2-3; 7 nucleotides align to TRBD1. The length of the CDR3 is 15 residues. V lost 1 base and J lost 3; bases outside the gene matches: 4. CDR1 and CDR2 from the germline V gene are SGHNT and YENEEA.